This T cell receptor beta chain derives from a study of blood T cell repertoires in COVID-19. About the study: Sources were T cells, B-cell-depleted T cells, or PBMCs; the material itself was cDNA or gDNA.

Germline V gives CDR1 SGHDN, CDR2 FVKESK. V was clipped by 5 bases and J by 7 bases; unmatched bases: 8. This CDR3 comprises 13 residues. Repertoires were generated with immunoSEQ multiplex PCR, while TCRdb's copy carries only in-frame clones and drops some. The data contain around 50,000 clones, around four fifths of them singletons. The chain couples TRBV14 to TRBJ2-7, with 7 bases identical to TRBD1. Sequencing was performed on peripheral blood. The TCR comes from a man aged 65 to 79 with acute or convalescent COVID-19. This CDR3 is CASSKTGPGEQYF. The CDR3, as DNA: TGTGCCAGCAGCAAGACAGGGCCAGGGGAGCAGTACTTC.